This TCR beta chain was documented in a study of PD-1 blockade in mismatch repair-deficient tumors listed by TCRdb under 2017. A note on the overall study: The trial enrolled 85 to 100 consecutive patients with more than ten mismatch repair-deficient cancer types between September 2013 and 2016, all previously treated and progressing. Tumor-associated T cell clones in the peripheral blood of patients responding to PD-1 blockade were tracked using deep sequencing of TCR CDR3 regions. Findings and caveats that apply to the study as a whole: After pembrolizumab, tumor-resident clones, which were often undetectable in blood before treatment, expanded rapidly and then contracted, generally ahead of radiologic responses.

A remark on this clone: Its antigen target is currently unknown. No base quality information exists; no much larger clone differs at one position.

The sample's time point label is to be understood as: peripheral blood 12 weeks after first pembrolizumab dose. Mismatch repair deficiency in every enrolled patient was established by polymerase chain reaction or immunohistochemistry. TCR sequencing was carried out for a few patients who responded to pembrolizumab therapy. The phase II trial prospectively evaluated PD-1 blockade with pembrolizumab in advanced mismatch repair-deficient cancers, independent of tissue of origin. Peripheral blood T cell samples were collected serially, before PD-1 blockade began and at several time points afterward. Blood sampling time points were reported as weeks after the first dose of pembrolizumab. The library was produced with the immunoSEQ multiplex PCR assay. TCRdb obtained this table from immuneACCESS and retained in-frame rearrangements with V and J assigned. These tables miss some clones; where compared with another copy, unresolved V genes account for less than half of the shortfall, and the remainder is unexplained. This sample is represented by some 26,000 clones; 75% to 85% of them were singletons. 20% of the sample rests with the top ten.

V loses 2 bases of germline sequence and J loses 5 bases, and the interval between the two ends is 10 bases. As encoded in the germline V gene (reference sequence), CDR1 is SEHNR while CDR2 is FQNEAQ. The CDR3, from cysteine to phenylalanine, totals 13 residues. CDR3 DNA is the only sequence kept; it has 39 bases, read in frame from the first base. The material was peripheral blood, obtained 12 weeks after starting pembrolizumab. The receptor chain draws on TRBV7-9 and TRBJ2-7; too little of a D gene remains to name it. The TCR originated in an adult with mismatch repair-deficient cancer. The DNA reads TGTGCCAGCAGCTTATTGTCCTTAAACGAGCAGTACTTC. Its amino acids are CASSLLSLNEQYF. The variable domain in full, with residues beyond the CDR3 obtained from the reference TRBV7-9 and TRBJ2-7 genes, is DTGVSQNPRHKITKRGQNVTFRCDPISEHNRLYWYRQTLGQGPEFLTYFQNEAQLEKSRLLSDRFSAERPKGSFSTLEIQRTEQGDSAMYLCASSLLSLNEQYFGPGTRLTVT.